This T cell receptor (beta chain) was profiled in a study of T cells after yellow fever vaccination. V lost 1 base and J lost 4, with 16 bases in between. There are 17 residues in the CDR3. The germline V gene encodes CDR1 LGHNA and CDR2 YSLEER. TCRdb independently ran MiXCR on the 5' RACE reads; one entry per CDR3 protein. This table holds about 58,000 distinct CDR3 sequences, more than 5.5% found once. The source was CD8+ T cells sorted from PBMCs, collected on the day of the first yellow fever vaccination. This sequence originates from a young man who received the YFV17D yellow fever vaccine. This chain connects TRBV4-3 to TRBJ1-4; D unresolved. Here the CDR3 DNA reads TGCGCCAGCAGCCAAGGCCCCCTAACAGCTTTTAATGAAAAACTGTTTTTT. Amino acid sequence: CASSQGPLTAFNEKLFF.